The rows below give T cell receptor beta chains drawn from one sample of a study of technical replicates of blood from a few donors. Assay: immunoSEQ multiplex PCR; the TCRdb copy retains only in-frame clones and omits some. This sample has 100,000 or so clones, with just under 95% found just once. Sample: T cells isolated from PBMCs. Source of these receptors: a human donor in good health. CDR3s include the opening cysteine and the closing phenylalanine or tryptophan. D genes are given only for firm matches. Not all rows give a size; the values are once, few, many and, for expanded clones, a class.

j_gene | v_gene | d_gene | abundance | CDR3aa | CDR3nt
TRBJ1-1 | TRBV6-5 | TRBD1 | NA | CASSLQGTEAFF | TGTGCCAGCAGTCTACAGGGGACTGAAGCTTTCTTT
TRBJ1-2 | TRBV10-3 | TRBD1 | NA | CAIRTGQGNGYTF | TGTGCCATCAGGACGGGACAGGGGAATGGCTACACCTTC
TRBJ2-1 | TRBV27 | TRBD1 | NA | CASSIPGQGNNEQFF | TGTGCCAGCAGTATACCGGGACAGGGTAACAATGAGCAGTTCTTC
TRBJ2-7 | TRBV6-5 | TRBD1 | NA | CASRAPGQQSYEQYF | TGTGCCAGCAGAGCCCCGGGACAGCAGTCCTACGAGCAGTACTTC
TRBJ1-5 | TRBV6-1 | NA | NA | CASTQGTENQPQHF | TGTGCCAGCACCCAGGGGACCGAAAATCAGCCCCAGCATTTT
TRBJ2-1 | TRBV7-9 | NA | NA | CASSTTNRGIGDNEQFF | TGTGCCAGCAGCACAACCAATAGGGGGATTGGGGACAATGAGCAGTTCTTC
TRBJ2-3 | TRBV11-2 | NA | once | CASSLDRGTDTQYF | TGTGCCAGCAGCTTAGACAGGGGCACAGATACGCAGTATTTT
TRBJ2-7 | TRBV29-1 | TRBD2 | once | CSVLRGSGGEQYF | TGCAGCGTTCTTAGGGGGAGCGGGGGCGAGCAGTACTTC
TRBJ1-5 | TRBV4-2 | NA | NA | CASSQGGGGQPQHF | TGTGCCAGCAGCCAAGGAGGGGGGGGTCAGCCCCAGCATTTT
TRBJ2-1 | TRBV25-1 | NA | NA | CASSAFQNEQFF | TGTGCCAGCAGTGCCTTCCAGAATGAGCAGTTCTTC
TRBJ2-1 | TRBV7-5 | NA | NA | CVRSLPLDSSKFF | TGTGTCAGAAGCCTACCCTTGGACAGTTCAAAATTCTTC
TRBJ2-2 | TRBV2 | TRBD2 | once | CASTWGGTGELFF | TGTGCCAGCACCTGGGGGGGCACCGGGGAGCTGTTTTTT
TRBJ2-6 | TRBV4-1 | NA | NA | CASSHSVSGANVLTF | TGCGCCAGCAGCCACTCAGTCTCTGGGGCCAACGTCCTGACTTTC
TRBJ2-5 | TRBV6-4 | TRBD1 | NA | CASKRQGASETQYF | TGTGCCAGCAAACGACAGGGGGCCTCAGAGACCCAGTACTTC
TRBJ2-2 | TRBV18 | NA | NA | CASSPRGFGELFF | TGTGCCAGCTCACCACGGGGCTTTGGGGAGCTGTTTTTT
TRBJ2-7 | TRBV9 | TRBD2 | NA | CASSPSGSFYEQYF | TGTGCCAGCAGCCCGAGCGGGAGTTTCTACGAGCAGTACTTC
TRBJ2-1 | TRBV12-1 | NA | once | CASSPGLAVYNEQFF | TGTGCCAGCAGCCCCGGACTAGCGGTCTACAATGAGCAGTTCTTC
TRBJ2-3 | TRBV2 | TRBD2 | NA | CASSLRLPGLAGKRSTDTQYF | TGTGCCAGCAGCCTTCGTTTGCCGGGACTAGCGGGGAAGCGGAGCACAGATACGCAGTATTTT
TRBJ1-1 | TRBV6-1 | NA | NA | CASSDRPGRFSDGAFF | TGTGCCAGCAGTGATCGTCCAGGGCGGTTTTCCGACGGAGCTTTCTTT
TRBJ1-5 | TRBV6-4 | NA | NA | CASSPDGKLNQPQHF | TGTGCCAGCAGCCCGGACGGGAAACTCAATCAGCCCCAGCATTTT
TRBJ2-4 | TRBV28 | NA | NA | CASSFLDIQYF | TGTGCCAGCAGTTTTTTAGACATTCAGTACTTC
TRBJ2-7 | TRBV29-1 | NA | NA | CSVYGQNYEQYF | TGCAGCGTGTATGGACAGAACTACGAGCAGTACTTC
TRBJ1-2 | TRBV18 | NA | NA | CASSSPQARDGYTF | TGTGCCAGCTCATCACCGCAGGCCAGGGATGGCTACACCTTC
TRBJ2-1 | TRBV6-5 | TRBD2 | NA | CASSYRLAGDNEQFF | TGTGCCAGCAGTTACCGGCTAGCGGGGGACAATGAGCAGTTCTTC
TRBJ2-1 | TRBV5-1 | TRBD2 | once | CASSLTSGSGNEQFF | TGCGCCAGCAGCCTGACTAGCGGGAGTGGTAATGAGCAGTTCTTC
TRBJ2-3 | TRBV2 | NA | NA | CASSHDRYTSTDTQYF | TGTGCCAGCAGTCACGACAGGTACACTAGCACAGATACGCAGTATTTT
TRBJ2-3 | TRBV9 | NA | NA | CASSVGLAADTQYF | TGTGCCAGCAGCGTCGGTCTAGCTGCAGATACGCAGTATTTT
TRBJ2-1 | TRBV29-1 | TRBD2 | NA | CSVETSGGSYNEQFF | TGCAGCGTTGAGACTAGCGGCGGCTCCTACAATGAGCAGTTCTTC
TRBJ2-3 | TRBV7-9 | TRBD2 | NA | CASSLVLERGGGNTQYF | TGTGCCAGCAGCTTAGTCTTGGAGCGGGGGGGCGGAAATACGCAGTATTTT
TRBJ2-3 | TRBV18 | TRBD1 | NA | CASSPTGVEDTQYF | TGTGCCAGCTCACCGACAGGGGTCGAAGATACGCAGTATTTT
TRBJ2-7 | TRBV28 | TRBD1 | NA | CASSPKAGTGNEQYF | TGTGCCAGCAGTCCGAAAGCCGGGACAGGGAACGAGCAGTACTTC
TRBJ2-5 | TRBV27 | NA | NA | CASSSRADSQETQYF | TGTGCCAGCAGTTCCAGGGCGGACAGCCAAGAGACCCAGTACTTC
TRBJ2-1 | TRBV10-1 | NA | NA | CASSEVQDEQFF | TGCGCCAGCAGTGAAGTCCAGGATGAGCAGTTCTTC
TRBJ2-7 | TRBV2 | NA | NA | CASLKSGVPPSYEQYF | TGTGCCAGCTTAAAGAGTGGTGTCCCACCCTCCTACGAGCAGTACTTC
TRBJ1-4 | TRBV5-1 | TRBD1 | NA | CASSLGTGPLEKLFF | TGCGCCAGCAGCTTGGGGACAGGCCCCCTAGAAAAACTGTTTTTT
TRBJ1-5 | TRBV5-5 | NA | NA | CASSLVGNILAQPQHF | TGTGCCAGCAGCTTGGTGGGTAATATCTTAGCTCAGCCCCAGCATTTT
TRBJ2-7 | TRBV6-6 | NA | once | CASSYEGDYEQYF | TGTGCCAGCAGTTACGAGGGAGACTACGAGCAGTACTTC
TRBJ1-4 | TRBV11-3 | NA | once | CASSGDSYLNEKLFF | TGTGCCAGCAGCGGCGACAGCTATCTTAATGAAAAACTGTTTTTT
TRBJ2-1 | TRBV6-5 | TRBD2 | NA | CASSYLAGPSNEQFF | TGTGCCAGCAGTTATCTAGCGGGCCCTTCCAATGAGCAGTTCTTC
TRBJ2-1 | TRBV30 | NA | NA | CAWSFGTGEQFF | TGTGCCTGGAGTTTTGGTACGGGGGAGCAGTTCTTC
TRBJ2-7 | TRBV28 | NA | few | CASSHYEQYF | TGTGCCAGCAGTCACTACGAGCAGTACTTC